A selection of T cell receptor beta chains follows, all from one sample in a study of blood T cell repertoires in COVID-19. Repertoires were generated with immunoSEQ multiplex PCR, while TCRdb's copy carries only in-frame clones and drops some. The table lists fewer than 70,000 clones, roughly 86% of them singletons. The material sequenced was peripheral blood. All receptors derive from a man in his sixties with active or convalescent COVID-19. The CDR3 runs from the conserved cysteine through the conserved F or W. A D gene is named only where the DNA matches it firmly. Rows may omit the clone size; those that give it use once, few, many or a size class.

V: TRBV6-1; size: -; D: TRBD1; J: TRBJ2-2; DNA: TGTGCCAGCAGTGATAAAGCCCGGACAGGGGGCGATGCCGGGGAGCTGTTTTTT; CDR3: CASSDKARTGGDAGELFF
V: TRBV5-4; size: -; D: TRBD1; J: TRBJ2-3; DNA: TGTGCCAGCAGCTGGAGGACAGGGCGAGCAGATACGCAGTATTTT; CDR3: CASSWRTGRADTQYF
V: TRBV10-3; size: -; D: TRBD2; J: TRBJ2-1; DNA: TGTGCCATCAGTGCAGGCGGGAGCTACAATGAGCAGTTCTTC; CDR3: CAISAGGSYNEQFF
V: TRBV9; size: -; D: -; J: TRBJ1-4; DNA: TGTGCCAGCAGCAGGGGGGGTGCAACTAATGAAAAACTGTTTTTT; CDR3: CASSRGGATNEKLFF
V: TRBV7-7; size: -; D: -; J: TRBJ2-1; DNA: TGTGCCAGCAGCCCACAGGGACCTCCCAGCAATGAGCAGTTCTTC; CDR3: CASSPQGPPSNEQFF
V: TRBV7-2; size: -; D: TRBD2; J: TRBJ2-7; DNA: TGTGCCAGCATGCGGACTAGCGGTATCGGGGAGCAGTACTTC; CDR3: CASMRTSGIGEQYF
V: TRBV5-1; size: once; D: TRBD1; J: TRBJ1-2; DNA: TGCGCCAGCAGCACGGACAGGGGCTATGGCTACACCTTC; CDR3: CASSTDRGYGYTF
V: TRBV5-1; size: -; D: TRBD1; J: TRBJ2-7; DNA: TGCGCCAGCTCTTCGACAGGGTCGCCTTACGAGCAGTACTTC; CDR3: CASSSTGSPYEQYF
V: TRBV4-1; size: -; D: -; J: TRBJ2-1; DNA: TGCGCCAGCAGCCAAGTTGCGGGGAACCCCTATGAGCAGTTCTTC; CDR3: CASSQVAGNPYEQFF
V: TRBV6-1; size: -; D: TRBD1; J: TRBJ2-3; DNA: TGTGCCAGCAGTGAAGCCCTTGGGACAGGTGGTACAGATACGCAGTATTTT; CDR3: CASSEALGTGGTDTQYF
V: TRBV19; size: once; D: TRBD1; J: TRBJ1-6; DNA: TGTGCCAGCCGGGACAGGGGAATTTCACCCCTCCACTTT; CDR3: CASRDRGISPLHF
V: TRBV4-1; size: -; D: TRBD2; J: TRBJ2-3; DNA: TGCGCCAGCAGCCAAGAGGCGGGAGTGAGGACAGATACGCAGTATTTT; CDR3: CASSQEAGVRTDTQYF
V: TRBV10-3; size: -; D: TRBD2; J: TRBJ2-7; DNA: TGTGCCACCGGACTAGCGGGGGGACGGTCCTACGAGCAGTACTTC; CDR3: CATGLAGGRSYEQYF
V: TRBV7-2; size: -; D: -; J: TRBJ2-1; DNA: TGTGCCAGCAGCTTAGATCAACGGACACGAAGTAGTGAGCAGTTCTTC; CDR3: CASSLDQRTRSSEQFF
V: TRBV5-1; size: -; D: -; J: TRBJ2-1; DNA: TGCGCCAGCTCCCGGAGGAGCTACAATGAGCAGTTCTTC; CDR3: CASSRRSYNEQFF
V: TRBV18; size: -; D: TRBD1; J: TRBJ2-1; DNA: TGTGCCAGCTCACGGGGACAGGGTGAGCAGTTCTTC; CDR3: CASSRGQGEQFF
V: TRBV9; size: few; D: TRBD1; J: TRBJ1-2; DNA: TGTGCCAGCAGCGTAGAACAGGGGGGCTATGGCTACACCTTC; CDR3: CASSVEQGGYGYTF
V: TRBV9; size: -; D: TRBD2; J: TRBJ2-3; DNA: TGTGCCAGCAGCGTAGCTGGTAGCGGGAGGGGACTTATTAGCACAGATACGCAGTATTTT; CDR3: CASSVAGSGRGLISTDTQYF
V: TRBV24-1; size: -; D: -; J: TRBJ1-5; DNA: TGTGCCACCAGTGACCCCCGGACGGGGAATCAGCCCCAGCATTTT; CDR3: CATSDPRTGNQPQHF
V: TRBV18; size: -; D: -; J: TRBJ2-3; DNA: TGTGCCAGCTCACCAATCGCGAGGGGGTCTAGCACAGATACGCAGTATTTT; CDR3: CASSPIARGSSTDTQYF
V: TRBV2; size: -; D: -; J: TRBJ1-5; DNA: TGTGCCAGCAGTGACCAGGACACGAGGAGCAATCAGCCCCAGCATTTT; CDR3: CASSDQDTRSNQPQHF